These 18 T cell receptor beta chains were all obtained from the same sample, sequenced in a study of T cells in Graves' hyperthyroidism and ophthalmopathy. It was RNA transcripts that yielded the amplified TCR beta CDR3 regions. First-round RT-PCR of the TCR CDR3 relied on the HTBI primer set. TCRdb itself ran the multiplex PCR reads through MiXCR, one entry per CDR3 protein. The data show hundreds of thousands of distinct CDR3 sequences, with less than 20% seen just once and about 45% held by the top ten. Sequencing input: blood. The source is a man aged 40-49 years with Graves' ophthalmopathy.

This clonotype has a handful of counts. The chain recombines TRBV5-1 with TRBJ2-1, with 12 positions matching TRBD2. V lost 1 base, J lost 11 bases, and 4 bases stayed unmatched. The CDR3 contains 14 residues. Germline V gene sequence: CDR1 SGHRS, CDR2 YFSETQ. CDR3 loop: CASSLTSGGNKQFF. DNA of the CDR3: TGCGCCAGCAGCTTGACTAGCGGGGGGAATAAGCAGTTCTTC. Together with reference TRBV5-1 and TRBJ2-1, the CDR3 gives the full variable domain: KAGVTQTPRYLIKTRGQQVTLSCSPISGHRSVSWYQQTPGQGLQFLFEYFSETQRNKGNFPGRFSGRQFSNSRSEMNVSTLELGDSALYLCASSLTSGGNKQFFGPGTRLTVL.

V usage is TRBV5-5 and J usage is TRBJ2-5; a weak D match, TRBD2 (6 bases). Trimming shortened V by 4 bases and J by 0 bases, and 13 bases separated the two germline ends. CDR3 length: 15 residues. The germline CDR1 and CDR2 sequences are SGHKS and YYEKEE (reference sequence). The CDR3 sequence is CASSPPGLNQETQYF. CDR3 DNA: TGTGCCAGCAGCCCACCGGGACTTAACCAAGAGACCCAGTACTTC.

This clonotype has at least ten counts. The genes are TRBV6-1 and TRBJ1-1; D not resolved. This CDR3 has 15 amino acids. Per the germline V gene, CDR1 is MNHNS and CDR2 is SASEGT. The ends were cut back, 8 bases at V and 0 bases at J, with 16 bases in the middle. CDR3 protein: CASASGEGLNTEAFF. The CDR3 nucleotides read TGTGCCAGCGCTAGTGGGGAAGGGCTGAACACTGAAGCTTTCTTT.

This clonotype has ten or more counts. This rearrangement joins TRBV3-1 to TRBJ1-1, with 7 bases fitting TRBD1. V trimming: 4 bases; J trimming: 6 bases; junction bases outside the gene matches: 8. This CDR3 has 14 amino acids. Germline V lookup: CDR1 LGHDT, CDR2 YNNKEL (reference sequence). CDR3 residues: CASSPGGTGAEAFF. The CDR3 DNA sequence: TGTGCCAGCAGCCCAGGGGGTACCGGCGCTGAAGCTTTCTTT.

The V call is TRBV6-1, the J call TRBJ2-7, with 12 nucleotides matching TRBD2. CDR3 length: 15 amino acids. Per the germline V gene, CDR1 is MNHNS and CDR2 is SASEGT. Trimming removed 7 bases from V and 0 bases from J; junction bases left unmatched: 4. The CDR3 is CASKLAGGHSYEQYF. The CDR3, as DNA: TGTGCCAGCAAACTAGCGGGGGGCCACTCCTACGAGCAGTACTTC.

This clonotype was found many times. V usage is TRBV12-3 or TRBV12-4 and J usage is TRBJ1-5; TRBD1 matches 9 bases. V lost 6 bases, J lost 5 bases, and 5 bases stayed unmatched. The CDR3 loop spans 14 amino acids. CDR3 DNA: TGTGCCAGCAGGGCGGGACAGGGATATCAGCCCCAGCATTTT. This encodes CASRAGQGYQPQHF.

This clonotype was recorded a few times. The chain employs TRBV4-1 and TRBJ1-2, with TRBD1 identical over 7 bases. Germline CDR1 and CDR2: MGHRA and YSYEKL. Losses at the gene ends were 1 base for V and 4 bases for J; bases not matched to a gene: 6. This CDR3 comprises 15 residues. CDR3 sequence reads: CASSQAGRQGYGYTF. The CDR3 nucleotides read TGCGCCAGCAGCCAAGCGGGTCGACAGGGCTATGGCTACACCTTC.

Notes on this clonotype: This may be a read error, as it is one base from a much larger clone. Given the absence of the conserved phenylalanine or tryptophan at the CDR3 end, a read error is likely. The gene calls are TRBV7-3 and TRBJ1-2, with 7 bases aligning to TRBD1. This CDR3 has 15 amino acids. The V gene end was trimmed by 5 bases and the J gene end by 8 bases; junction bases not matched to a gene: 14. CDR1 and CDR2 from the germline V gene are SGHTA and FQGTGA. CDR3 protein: CASSTRTGKLEGYTL. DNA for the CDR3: TGTGCCAGCAGCACACGGACAGGCAAGCTGGAGGGCTACACCCTC.

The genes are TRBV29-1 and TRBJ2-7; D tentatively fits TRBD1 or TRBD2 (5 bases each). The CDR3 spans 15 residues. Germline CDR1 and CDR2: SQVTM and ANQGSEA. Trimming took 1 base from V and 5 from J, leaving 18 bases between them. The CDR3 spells CSVEVGAGSKNEQYF. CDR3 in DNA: TGCAGCGTTGAAGTTGGGGCAGGGAGTAAGAACGAGCAGTACTTC.

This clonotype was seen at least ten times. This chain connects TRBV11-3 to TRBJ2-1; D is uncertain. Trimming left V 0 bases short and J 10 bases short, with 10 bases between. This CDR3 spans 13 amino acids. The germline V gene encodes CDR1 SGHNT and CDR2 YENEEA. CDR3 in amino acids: CASSLDLKAEQFF. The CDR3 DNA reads TGTGCCAGCAGCTTAGATCTCAAAGCGGAGCAGTTCTTC.

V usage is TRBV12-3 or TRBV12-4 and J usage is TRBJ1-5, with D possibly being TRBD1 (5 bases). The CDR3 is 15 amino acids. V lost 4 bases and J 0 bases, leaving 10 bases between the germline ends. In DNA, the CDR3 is TGTGCCAGCAGTTGGGACTCTCGTAGCAATCAGCCCCAGCATTTT. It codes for CASSWDSRSNQPQHF.

CDR3 in amino acids: CAISDAIGGGSYEQYF. The CDR3 region has the DNA TGTGCCATCAGTGACGCCATAGGGGGGGGATCCTACGAGCAGTACTTC. The rearrangement links TRBV10-3 to TRBJ2-7, with a weak D call TRBD2 (7 bases). This CDR3 has 16 residues. Germline V CDR1 and CDR2: ENHRY, SYGVKD. V was shortened by 3 bases and J by 1 base, with 16 bases between the two germline ends.

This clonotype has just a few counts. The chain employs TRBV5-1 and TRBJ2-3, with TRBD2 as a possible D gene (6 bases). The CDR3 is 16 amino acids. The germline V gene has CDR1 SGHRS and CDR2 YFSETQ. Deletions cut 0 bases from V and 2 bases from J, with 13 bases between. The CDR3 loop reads CASSLGGGEHTDTQYF. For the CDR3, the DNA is TGCGCCAGCAGCTTGGGCGGCGGGGAGCACACAGATACGCAGTATTTT. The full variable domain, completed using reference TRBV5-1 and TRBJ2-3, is KAGVTQTPRYLIKTRGQQVTLSCSPISGHRSVSWYQQTPGQGLQFLFEYFSETQRNKGNFPGRFSGRQFSNSRSEMNVSTLELGDSALYLCASSLGGGEHTDTQYFGPGTRLTVL.

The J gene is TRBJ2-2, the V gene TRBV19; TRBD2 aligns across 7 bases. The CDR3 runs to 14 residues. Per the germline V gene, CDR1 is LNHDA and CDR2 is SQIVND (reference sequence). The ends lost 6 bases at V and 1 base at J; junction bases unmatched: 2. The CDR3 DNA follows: TGTGCCAGTAGGCCTAGCGGGAACACCGGGGAGCTGTTTTTT. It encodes CASRPSGNTGELFF.

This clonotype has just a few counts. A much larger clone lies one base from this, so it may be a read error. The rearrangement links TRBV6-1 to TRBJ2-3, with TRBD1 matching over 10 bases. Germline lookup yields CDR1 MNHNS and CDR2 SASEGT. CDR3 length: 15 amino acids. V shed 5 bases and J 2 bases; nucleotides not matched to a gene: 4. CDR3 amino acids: CASSSGQGITDTQYF. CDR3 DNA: TGTGCCAGCAGTTCGGGACAGGGGATCACAGATACGCAGTATTTT.

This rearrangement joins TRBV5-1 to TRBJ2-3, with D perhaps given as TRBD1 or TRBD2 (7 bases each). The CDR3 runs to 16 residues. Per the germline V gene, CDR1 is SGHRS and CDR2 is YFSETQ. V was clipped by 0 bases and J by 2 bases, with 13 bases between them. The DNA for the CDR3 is TGCGCCAGCAGCTTGGGGGGAGGGACAGACACAGATACGCAGTATTTT. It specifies CASSLGGGTDTDTQYF.

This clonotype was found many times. The chain's CDR3 is CASSARGEDTEAFF. For the CDR3, the DNA is TGTGCCAGCAGTGCGCGGGGGGAGGACACTGAAGCTTTCTTT. The chain is built from TRBV2 and TRBJ1-1; possible D gene TRBD1, 5 bases. Per the germline V gene, CDR1 is SNHLY and CDR2 is FYNNEI. V was cut by 4 bases and J by 3 bases, with 12 bases left in between. The CDR3 is made up of 14 amino acids.

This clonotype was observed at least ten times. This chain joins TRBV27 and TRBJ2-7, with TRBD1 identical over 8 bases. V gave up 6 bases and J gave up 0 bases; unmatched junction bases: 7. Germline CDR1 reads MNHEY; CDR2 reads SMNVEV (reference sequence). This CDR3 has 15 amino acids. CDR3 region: CASSLTGGGSYEQYF. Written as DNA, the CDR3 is TGTGCCAGCAGCCTAACAGGGGGTGGCTCCTACGAGCAGTACTTC.